This T cell receptor beta chain was documented in a study of cytomegalovirus exposure and HLA in healthy donors. Germline loops: CDR1 SGHVS, CDR2 FNYEAQ. The junction had 5 bases not matched to a gene; V was cut back by 5 bases and J by 4 bases. This CDR3 is 14 amino acids long. This clone has only one observation. Sequencing was performed with immunoSEQ multiplex PCR; in TCRdb, only in-frame clones are kept and a portion is missing. The data contain roughly 300,000 clones, 86% of them seen just once; the ten biggest clones take up over 0.8%. The sample comprised PBMCs. The chain joins TRBV7-6 to TRBJ2-7, with 10 bases matching TRBD1. The clonotype originates from a woman under 30 in good health and CMV-seronegative. CDR3 sequence: CASSTGTGDYEQYF. The CDR3 DNA is TGTGCCAGCAGCACAGGGACAGGGGATTACGAGCAGTACTTC. Based on the CDR3 plus reference TRBV7-6 and TRBJ2-7, the full variable domain is GAGVSQSPRYKVTKRGQDVALRCDPISGHVSLYWYRQALGQGPEFLTYFNYEAQQDKSGLPNDRFSAERPEGSISTLTIQRTEQRDSAMYRCASSTGTGDYEQYFGPGTRLTVT.